A single sample gave rise to the 18 T cell receptor beta chains below, sequenced in a study of cytomegalovirus exposure and HLA in healthy donors. PCR used 60 Vbeta primers and 13 Jbeta primers. Measured with immunoSEQ multiplex PCR; TCRdb has only the in-frame clones, and not every one. The repertoire holds some 200,000 clones, with 82% as singletons. The sample comprised PBMCs. Every receptor here comes from a boy younger than 10 in good health and CMV-seronegative.

The chain employs TRBV9 and TRBJ1-5; weak D call: TRBD1 (5 bases). CDR1 SGDLS and CDR2 YYNGEE come from the germline V gene. The CDR3 has 15 residues. V was shortened by 0 bases and J by 3 bases, with 10 bases between the two germline ends. The CDR3 bases are TGTGCCAGCAGCGTAGATGGGGCAGCCAATCAGCCCCAGCATTTT. Its protein product is CASSVDGAANQPQHF.

This clone has more than one count but fewer than ten. This sequence joins TRBV7-8 and TRBJ2-7, with TRBD2 as a possible D gene (5 bases). This CDR3 contains 14 residues. Between the trimmed V and J ends, which lost 8 bases and 3 bases, there was a span of 17 bases. Germline V gene lookup returns CDR1 SGHVS and CDR2 FQNEAQ. Here the CDR3 reads CASSQEGPSYEQYF. The CDR3 bases are TGTGCCAGCTCCCAAGAGGGCCCCAGCTACGAGCAGTACTTC.

Of note for this clone: One end of the junction fails to match germline, which may point to a read error. The chain joins TRBV10-3 to TRBJ2-3, with D perhaps matching TRBD2 (8 bases). Per the germline V gene, CDR1 is ENHRY and CDR2 is SYGVKD. The CDR3 runs 15 residues. The CDR3 region is CAISESIAGTETQYF. CDR3 sequence (DNA): TGTGCCATCAGTGAGTCGATAGCGGGGACAGAGACGCAGTATTTT.

The chain links TRBV6-6 to TRBJ2-1; 8 bases are a match to TRBD2. V lost 5 bases and J lost 5; bases outside the gene matches: 11. Germline CDR1 and CDR2: MNHNY and SVGAGI (reference sequence). The CDR3 sequence is 16 residues long. In DNA form, the CDR3 reads TGTGCCAGCAGTGACTGGCTGGCGGGGGGTGACAATGAGCAGTTCTTC. This gives the protein CASSDWLAGGDNEQFF.

This clone has a single count. The V and J genes are TRBV21-1 and TRBJ2-7; TRBD1 is the table's D call and was not checked against the DNA. TRBV21-1 is a listed pseudogene. This CDR3 has 16 residues. The CDR3 spells CASSTDRFRVRYEQYF. CDR3 sequence (DNA): TGTGCCAGCAGCACTGACAGGTTCCGTGTACGGTACGAGCAGTACTTC.

The rearrangement joins TRBV5-8 to TRBJ2-7; 7 nucleotides align to TRBD2. Germline V gives CDR1 SGHTS, CDR2 YDEGEE. Germline trimming cut 7 bases from V and 6 bases from J; bases unmatched to any gene: 4. The CDR3 sequence is 11 residues long. CDR3 protein: CASDWGGEQYF. In DNA form, the CDR3 reads TGTGCCAGCGACTGGGGGGGCGAGCAGTACTTC.

This clone was recorded only once. The rearrangement uses TRBV19 and TRBJ2-6, with D possibly TRBD2 on 5 matching bases. The CDR3 contains 15 residues. Germline assignment: CDR1 LNHDA and CDR2 SQIVND (reference sequence). V was clipped by 7 bases and J by 8 bases, with 18 bases between them. The CDR3 bases are TGTGCCAGTAAAGGTAATGGGCTAGCCTCCAACGTCCTGACTTTC. Encoded protein: CASKGNGLASNVLTF.

For this clone: Different DNA sequences within this sample yield the same CDR3. The CDR3 loop is CASSSTGVQPQHF. In nucleotides, the CDR3 is TGTGCCAGCAGCTCCACAGGGGTTCAGCCCCAGCATTTT. J is TRBJ1-5 and V is TRBV7-2; 7 bases line up with TRBD1. This CDR3 spans 13 amino acids. Germline-derived CDR1 and CDR2 are SGHTA and FQGNSA. V dropped 4 bases and J dropped 6; count of bases not matched to a gene: 3. Together with reference TRBV7-2 and TRBJ1-5, the CDR3 gives the full variable domain: GAGVSQSPSNKVTEKGKDVELRCDPISGHTALYWYRQSLGQGLEFLIYFQGNSAPDKSGLPSDRFSAERTGGSVSTLTIQRTQQEDSAVYLCASSSTGVQPQHFGDGTRLSIL.

This clone was seen just once. CDR3 sequence (DNA): TGTGCCAGCTCACTGAACGGTCATAATGAAAAACTGTTTTTT. Residues: CASSLNGHNEKLFF. V is TRBV18 and J is TRBJ1-4, with no clear D. V was pared by 4 bases and J by 4 bases, with 10 bases between. The germline V gene encodes CDR1 KGHSH and CDR2 LQKENI. The CDR3 spans 14 residues.

The rearrangement links TRBV5-1 to TRBJ1-1; unclear D gene. Trimming removed 2 bases at V and 1 base at J, with 9 bases between. Germline V CDR1 and CDR2: SGHRS, YFSETQ. The CDR3 has 14 amino acids. The CDR3 region is CASSFDPGNTEAFF. The CDR3 DNA reads TGCGCCAGCAGCTTTGATCCGGGGAACACTGAAGCTTTCTTT. Filled out from reference TRBV5-1 and TRBJ1-1, the complete variable domain reads KAGVTQTPRYLIKTRGQQVTLSCSPISGHRSVSWYQQTPGQGLQFLFEYFSETQRNKGNFPGRFSGRQFSNSRSEMNVSTLELGDSALYLCASSFDPGNTEAFFGQGTRLTVV.

This chain joins TRBV11-2 and TRBJ1-2; TRBD1 matches at 12 bases. Trimming cost V 5 bases and J 6 bases; bases outside gene matches: 10. There are 16 residues in the CDR3. In germline, CDR1 is SGHAT, CDR2 FQNNGV. The CDR3 sequence: CASSTHAGTGGHGYTF. The CDR3 DNA follows: TGTGCCAGCAGCACCCATGCCGGGACAGGGGGCCATGGCTACACCTTC.

The CDR3 region is CASSLDPWPVHEQYF. Here the CDR3 DNA reads TGTGCCAGCAGCTTAGACCCCTGGCCTGTCCACGAGCAGTACTTC. V is TRBV7-9 and J is TRBJ2-7; D not resolved. V dropped 1 base and J dropped 5 bases, with 15 bases sitting between them. The germline CDR1 and CDR2 sequences are SEHNR and FQNEAQ (reference sequence). CDR3 length: 15 residues.

The CDR3 here is CASSLDFISGNTIYF. CDR3 bases: TGTGCCAGCAGCTTGGACTTTATCTCTGGAAACACCATATATTTT. The chain carries TRBV7-9 and TRBJ1-3; D not resolved. This CDR3 contains 15 residues. The V gene's germline CDR1 is SEHNR and CDR2 FQNEAQ (reference sequence). Between the trimmed V and J ends, which lost 3 bases and 0 bases, there was a span of 9 bases.

This chain connects TRBV6-5 to TRBJ1-6, with D maybe TRBD1 (6 bases). The germline CDR1 and CDR2 sequences are MNHEY and SVGAGI. This CDR3 region has 11 residues. Trimming stripped 6 bases from V and 12 bases from J, with 9 bases between. CDR3 coding DNA: TGTGCCAGCAGGCGACAGGAACCCCTCCACTTT. Translated: CASRRQEPLHF.

This clone was seen a few times. The V call is TRBV6-6, the J call TRBJ1-2; unclear D gene. Trimming shortened V by 6 bases and J by 3 bases, and 8 bases separated the two germline ends. The germline V gene encodes CDR1 MNHNY and CDR2 SVGAGI (reference sequence). The CDR3 spans 12 residues. The CDR3 nucleotides are TGTGCCAGCAGCCCTACGGACTATGGCTACACCTTC. Its translation is CASSPTDYGYTF.

The J gene is TRBJ1-3, the V gene TRBV6-5; D is ambiguous. Germline V gives CDR1 MNHEY, CDR2 SVGAGI. This CDR3 has 16 amino acids. V gave up 0 bases and J gave up 0 bases, with 9 bases separating them. The CDR3 loop reads CASSYSASSSGNTIYF. For the CDR3, the DNA is TGTGCCAGCAGTTACTCGGCCAGTTCCTCTGGAAACACCATATATTTT.

This chain joins TRBV5-1 and TRBJ1-6; D might be TRBD1 (5 bases). Between the trimmed V and J ends, which lost 4 bases and 13 bases, there was a span of 15 bases. CDR1 is SGHRS and CDR2 is YFSETQ in the germline V gene. The CDR3 spans 13 residues. This CDR3 reads CASSVGPTDPLHF. CDR3 nucleotides: TGCGCCAGCAGCGTCGGCCCGACAGACCCCCTCCACTTT.

V usage is TRBV30 and J usage is TRBJ1-1; no definite D call. This CDR3 has 15 amino acids. The V and J ends lost 0 bases and 7 bases respectively, with 18 bases between them. In germline, CDR1 is GTSNPN, CDR2 SVGIG (reference sequence). CDR3 DNA sequence: TGTGCCTGGAGTGTCGGGGTGGAACTTCTGGGTGAAGCTTTCTTT. Amino acid sequence: CAWSVGVELLGEAFF. Variable domain in full (rest from reference TRBV30 and TRBJ1-1): SQTIHQWPATLVQPVGSPLSLECTVEGTSNPNLYWYRQAAGRGLQLLFYSVGIGQISSEVPQNLSASRPQDRQFILSSKKLLLSDSGFYLCAWSVGVELLGEAFFGQGTRLTVV.